This is a list of T cell receptor beta chains from one sample in a study of T cell responses to AZD1222 COVID-19 vaccine. Clones were read by immunoSEQ multiplex PCR, and TCRdb kept only the in-frame ones, dropping some. Of under 150,000 clones listed, roughly 87% were seen once; the top ten hold 6% to 8%. The specimen was peripheral blood, collected on day 0 of AZD1222 vaccination. The receptors stem from an adult in good health. Each CDR3 is given with its conserved first and last residue. The order of the fields is J gene, V gene, D gene, clone size, CDR3 protein, CDR3 DNA. The D gene is left open where the match is weak. Clone size appears in some rows only: once, few, many, or a class for an expanded clone.

TRBJ1-1 TRBV28 TRBD1 . CASSTGQLHTEAFF TGTGCCAGCAGTACGGGACAGCTTCACACTGAAGCTTTCTTT
TRBJ1-1 TRBV27 . once CASRITGRTFF TGTGCCAGCAGAATTACAGGGAGGACTTTCTTT
TRBJ1-5 TRBV5-1 TRBD1 . CASSWDRERPQHF TGCGCCAGCAGCTGGGACAGGGAGCGGCCCCAGCATTTT
TRBJ2-3 TRBV4-1 . . CASSQDPLPSSTDTQYF TGCGCCAGCAGCCAAGATCCACTACCTTCTAGCACAGATACGCAGTATTTT
TRBJ2-6 TRBV9 . . CASSVVSGANVLTF TGTGCCAGCAGCGTAGTCTCTGGGGCCAACGTCCTGACTTTC
TRBJ1-2 TRBV30 . once CAWSVGDGYGYTF TGTGCCTGGAGTGTTGGGGACGGATATGGCTACACCTTC
TRBJ2-5 TRBV10-3 . . CAIRATPVETQYF TGTGCCATCAGAGCGACTCCTGTAGAGACCCAGTACTTC
TRBJ2-1 TRBV28 TRBD2 . CASSLGLAGGSEQFF TGTGCCAGCAGCCTAGGACTAGCGGGGGGGAGTGAGCAGTTCTTC
TRBJ1-2 TRBV5-5 . . CASSLLRGANYGYTF TGTGCCAGCAGCTTGTTACGGGGAGCTAACTATGGCTACACCTTC
TRBJ1-2 TRBV3-1/TRBV3-2 . . CASSQDLQGVNYGYTF TGTGCCAGCAGCCAAGATCTACAGGGAGTTAACTATGGCTACACCTTC
TRBJ2-1 TRBV6-2/TRBV6-3 TRBD2 . CASSGKRGVSYNEQFF TGTGCCAGCAGTGGGAAGCGGGGGGTCTCCTACAATGAGCAGTTCTTC
TRBJ2-5 TRBV20-1 TRBD2 . CSASLGGLAVQETQYF TGCAGTGCTAGTTTGGGGGGACTAGCGGTCCAAGAGACCCAGTACTTC
TRBJ1-4 TRBV28 . . CASSLYAGTNEKLFF TGTGCCAGCAGTTTATATGCGGGAACTAATGAAAAACTGTTTTTT
TRBJ1-4 TRBV19 TRBD1 . CASSKRDSRTNEKLFF TGTGCCAGTAGTAAGAGGGACAGCCGAACTAATGAAAAACTGTTTTTT
TRBJ2-7 TRBV27 TRBD1 . CASPYSGTGDPHEQYF TGTGCCAGCCCGTACTCCGGGACAGGGGATCCCCACGAGCAGTACTTC
TRBJ2-6 TRBV28 . few CASEGPGANVLTF TGTGCCAGCGAGGGACCTGGGGCCAACGTCCTGACTTTC